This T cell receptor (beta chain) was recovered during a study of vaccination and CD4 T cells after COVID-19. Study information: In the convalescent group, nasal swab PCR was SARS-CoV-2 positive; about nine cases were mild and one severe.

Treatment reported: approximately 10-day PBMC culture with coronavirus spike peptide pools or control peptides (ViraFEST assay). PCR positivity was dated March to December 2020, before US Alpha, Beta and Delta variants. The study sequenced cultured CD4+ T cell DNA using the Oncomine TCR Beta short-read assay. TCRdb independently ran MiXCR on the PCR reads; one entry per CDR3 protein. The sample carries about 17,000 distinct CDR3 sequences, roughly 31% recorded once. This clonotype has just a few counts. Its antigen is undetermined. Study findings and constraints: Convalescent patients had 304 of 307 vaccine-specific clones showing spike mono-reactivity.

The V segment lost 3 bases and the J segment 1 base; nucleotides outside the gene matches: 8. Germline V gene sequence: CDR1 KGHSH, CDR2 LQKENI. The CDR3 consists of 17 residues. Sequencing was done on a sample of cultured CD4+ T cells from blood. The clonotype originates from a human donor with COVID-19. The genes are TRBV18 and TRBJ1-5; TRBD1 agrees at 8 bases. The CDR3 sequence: CASSPAVGQGSNQPQHF. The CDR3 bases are TGTGCCAGCTCACCCGCTGTTGGACAGGGAAGCAATCAGCCCCAGCATTTT.